This record looks at one T cell receptor beta chain sequence and its context. Its target is not known. Data came from immunoSEQ multiplex PCR; TCRdb stores just in-frame clones and leaves some out. The data show around 450,000 clones, 80% to 90% seen once. Treatment defined: some 20 received Ad26.COV2.S at low or high dose, single or two shots; roughly five received placebo; per-sample allocation not given. The investigators took samples on day 63 after the first vaccine or placebo injection. The entry originates in a study of Ad26.COV2.S vaccination and SARS-CoV-2 variants. Study context: The authors gave Ad26.COV2.S intramuscularly, either once or twice 56 days apart.

Germline V gene lookup returns CDR1 MNHEY and CDR2 SVGEGT. CDR3 length: 14 amino acids. V lost 2 bases, J lost 0 bases, and 8 bases lay in between. Study-wide findings and caveats: Measurement of non-spike TCR breadth gave similar results in vaccine and placebo recipients. The breadth of spike-specific CD8+ and CD4+ T cell responses after vaccination was reportedly substantial. The study found higher spike-specific TCR breadth in vaccine than placebo recipients.

The starting material was peripheral blood, obtained in a trial of Ad26.COV2.S vaccine versus placebo. The J gene is TRBJ2-7, the V gene TRBV6-2 or TRBV6-3; D is unclear. This sequence was found in a person between 18 and 60 years old who received the Ad26.COV2.S COVID-19 vaccine or a placebo. DNA for the CDR3: TGTGCCAGCAGTTACAGCCGCAGCTCCTACGAGCAGTACTTC. Encoded protein: CASSYSRSSYEQYF.